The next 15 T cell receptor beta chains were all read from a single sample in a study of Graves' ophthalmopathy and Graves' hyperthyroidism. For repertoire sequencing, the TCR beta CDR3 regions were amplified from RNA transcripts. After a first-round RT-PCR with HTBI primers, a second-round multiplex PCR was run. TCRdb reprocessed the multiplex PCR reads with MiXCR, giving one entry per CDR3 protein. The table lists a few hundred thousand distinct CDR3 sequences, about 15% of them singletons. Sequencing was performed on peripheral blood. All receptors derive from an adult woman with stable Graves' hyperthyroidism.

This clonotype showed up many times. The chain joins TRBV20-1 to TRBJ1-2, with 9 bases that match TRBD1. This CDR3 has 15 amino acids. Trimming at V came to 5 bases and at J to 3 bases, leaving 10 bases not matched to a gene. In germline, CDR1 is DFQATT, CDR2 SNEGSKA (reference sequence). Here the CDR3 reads CSASGQGSPYYGYTF. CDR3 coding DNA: TGCAGTGCTTCAGGACAGGGGTCCCCCTACTATGGCTACACCTTC.

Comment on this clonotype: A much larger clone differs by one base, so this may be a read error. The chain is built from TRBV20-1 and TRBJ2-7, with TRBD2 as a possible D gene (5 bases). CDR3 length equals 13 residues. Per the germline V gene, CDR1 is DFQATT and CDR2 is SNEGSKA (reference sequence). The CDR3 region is CTAPAGIFYEQYF. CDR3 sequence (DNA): TGCACTGCCCCCGCCGGGATCTTCTACGAGCAGTACTTC.

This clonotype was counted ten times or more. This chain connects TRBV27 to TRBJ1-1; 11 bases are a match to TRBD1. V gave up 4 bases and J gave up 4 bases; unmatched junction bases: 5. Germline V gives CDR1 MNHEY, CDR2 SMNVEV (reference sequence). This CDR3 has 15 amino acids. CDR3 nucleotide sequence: TGTGCCAGCAGTTCTGGGACAGGGGGATCCACTGAAGCTTTCTTT. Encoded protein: CASSSGTGGSTEAFF.

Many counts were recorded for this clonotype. The CDR3 DNA is TGCAGCGTTGATACCCAGTACGAGCAGTACTTC. Its protein is CSVDTQYEQYF. The chain links TRBV29-1 to TRBJ2-7; D ambiguous. CDR1 and CDR2 from the germline V gene are SQVTM and ANQGSEA. The CDR3 length is 11 residues. V lost 3 bases and J lost 4, with 7 bases in between.

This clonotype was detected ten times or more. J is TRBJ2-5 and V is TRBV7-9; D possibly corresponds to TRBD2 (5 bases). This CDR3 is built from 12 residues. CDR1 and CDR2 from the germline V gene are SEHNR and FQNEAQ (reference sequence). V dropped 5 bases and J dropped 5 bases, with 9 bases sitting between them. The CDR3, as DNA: TGTGCCAGCAGCCCGGAGGCGGAGACCCAGTACTTC. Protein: CASSPEAETQYF.

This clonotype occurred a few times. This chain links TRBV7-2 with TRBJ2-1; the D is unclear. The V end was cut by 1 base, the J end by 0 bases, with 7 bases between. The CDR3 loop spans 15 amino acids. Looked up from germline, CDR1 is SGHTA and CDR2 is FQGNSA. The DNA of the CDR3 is TGTGCCAGCAGCTTAGACGGGCTCTCCTACAATGAGCAGTTCTTC. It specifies CASSLDGLSYNEQFF.

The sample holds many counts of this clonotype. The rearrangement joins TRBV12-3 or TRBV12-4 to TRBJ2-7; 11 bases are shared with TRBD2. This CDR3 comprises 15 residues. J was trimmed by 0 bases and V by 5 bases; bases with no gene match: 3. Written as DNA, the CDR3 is TGTGCCAGCAGTCAGGGACTAGCGGCCTCCTACGAGCAGTACTTC. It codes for CASSQGLAASYEQYF.

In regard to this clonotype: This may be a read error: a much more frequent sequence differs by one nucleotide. CDR3 DNA sequence: TGTGCCAGCAGTTACGGGACAGGGGGCGGCACAGATACGCAGTATTTT. Amino acids: CASSYGTGGGTDTQYF. The J gene is TRBJ2-3, the V gene TRBV6-5; 12 positions agree with TRBD1. The CDR3 loop spans 16 amino acids. The germline CDR1 and CDR2 sequences are MNHEY and SVGAGI. After removal of 2 bases from V and 1 base from J, the junction contained 1 base not matched to a gene.

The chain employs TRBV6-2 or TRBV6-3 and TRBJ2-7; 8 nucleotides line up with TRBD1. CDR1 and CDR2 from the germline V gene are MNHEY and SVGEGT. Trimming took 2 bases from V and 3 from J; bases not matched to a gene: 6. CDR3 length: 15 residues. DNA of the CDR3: TGTGCCAGCAGTTACGAAGGAACAGGGGGCTACGAGCAGTACTTC. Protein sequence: CASSYEGTGGYEQYF.

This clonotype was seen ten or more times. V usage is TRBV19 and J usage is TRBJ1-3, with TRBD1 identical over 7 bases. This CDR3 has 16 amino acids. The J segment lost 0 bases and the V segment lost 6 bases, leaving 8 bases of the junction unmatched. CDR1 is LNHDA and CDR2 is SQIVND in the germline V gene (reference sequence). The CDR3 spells CASSDRASFSGNTIYF. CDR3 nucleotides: TGTGCCAGTAGCGACAGGGCATCTTTCTCTGGAAACACCATATATTTT.

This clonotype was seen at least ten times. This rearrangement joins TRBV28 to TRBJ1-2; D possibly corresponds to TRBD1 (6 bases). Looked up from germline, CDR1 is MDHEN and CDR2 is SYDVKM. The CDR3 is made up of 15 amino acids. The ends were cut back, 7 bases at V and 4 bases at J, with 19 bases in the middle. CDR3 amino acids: CASKPGEGGSYGYTF. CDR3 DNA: TGTGCCAGCAAACCCGGAGAGGGGGGAAGCTATGGCTACACCTTC.

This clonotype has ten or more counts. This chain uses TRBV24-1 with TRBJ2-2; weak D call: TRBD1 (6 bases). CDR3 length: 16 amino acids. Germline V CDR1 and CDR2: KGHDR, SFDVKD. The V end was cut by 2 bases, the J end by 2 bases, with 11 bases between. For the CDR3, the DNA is TGTGCCACCAGTGATTGGCGGACAGCTAACACCGGGGAGCTGTTTTTT. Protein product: CATSDWRTANTGELFF.

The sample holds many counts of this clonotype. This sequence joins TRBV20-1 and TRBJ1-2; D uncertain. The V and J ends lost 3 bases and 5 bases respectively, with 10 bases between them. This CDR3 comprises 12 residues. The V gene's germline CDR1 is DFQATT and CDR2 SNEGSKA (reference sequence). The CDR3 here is CSASLWTYGYTF. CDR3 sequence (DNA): TGCAGTGCTAGTCTGTGGACGTATGGCTACACCTTC.

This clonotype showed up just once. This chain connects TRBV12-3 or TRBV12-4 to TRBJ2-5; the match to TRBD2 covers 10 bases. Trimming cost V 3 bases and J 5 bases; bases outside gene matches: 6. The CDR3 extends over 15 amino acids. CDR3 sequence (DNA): TGTGCCAGCAGTTTTGAGGCTAGCGGGAGCGAGACCCAGTACTTC. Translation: CASSFEASGSETQYF.

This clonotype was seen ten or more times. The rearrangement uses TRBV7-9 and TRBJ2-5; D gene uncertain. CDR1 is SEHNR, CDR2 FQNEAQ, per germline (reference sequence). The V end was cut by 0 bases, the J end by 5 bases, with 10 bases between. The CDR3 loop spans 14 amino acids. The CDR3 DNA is TGTGCCAGCAGCTTAGCGATGGCCGGCGAGACCCAGTACTTC. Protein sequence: CASSLAMAGETQYF. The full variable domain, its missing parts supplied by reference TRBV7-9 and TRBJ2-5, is DTGVSQNPRHKITKRGQNVTFRCDPISEHNRLYWYRQTLGQGPEFLTYFQNEAQLEKSRLLSDRFSAERPKGSFSTLEIQRTEQGDSAMYLCASSLAMAGETQYFGPGTRLLVL.